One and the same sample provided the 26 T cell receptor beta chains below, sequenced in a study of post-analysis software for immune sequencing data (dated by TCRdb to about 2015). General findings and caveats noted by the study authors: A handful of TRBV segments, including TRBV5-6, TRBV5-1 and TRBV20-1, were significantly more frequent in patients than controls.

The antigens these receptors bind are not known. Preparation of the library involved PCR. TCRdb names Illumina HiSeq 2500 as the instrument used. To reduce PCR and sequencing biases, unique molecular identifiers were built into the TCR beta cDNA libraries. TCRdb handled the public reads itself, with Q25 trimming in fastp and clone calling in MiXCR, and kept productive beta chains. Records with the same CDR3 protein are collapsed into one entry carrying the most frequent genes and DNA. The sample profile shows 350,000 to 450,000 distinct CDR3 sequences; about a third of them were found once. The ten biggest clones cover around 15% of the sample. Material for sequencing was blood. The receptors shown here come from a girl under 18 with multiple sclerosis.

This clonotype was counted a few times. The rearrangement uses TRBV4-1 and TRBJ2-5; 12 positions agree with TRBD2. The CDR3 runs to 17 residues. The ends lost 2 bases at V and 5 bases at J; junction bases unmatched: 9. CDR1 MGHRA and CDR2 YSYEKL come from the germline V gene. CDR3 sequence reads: CASSQYPSGGAMETQYF. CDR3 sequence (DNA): TGCGCCAGCAGCCAATACCCTAGCGGGGGGGCTATGGAGACCCAGTACTTC.

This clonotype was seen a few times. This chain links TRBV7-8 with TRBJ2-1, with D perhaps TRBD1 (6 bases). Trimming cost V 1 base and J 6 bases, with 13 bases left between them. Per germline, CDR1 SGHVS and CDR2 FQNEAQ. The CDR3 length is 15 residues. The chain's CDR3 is CASSLEGTLTNEQFF. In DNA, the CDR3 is TGTGCCAGCAGCTTAGAGGGGACACTCACCAATGAGCAGTTCTTC. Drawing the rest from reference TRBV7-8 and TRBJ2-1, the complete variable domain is GAGVSQSPRYKVAKRGQDVALRCDPISGHVSLFWYQQALGQGPEFLTYFQNEAQLDKSGLPSDRFFAERPEGSVSTLKIQRTQQEDSAVYLCASSLEGTLTNEQFFGPGTRLTVL.

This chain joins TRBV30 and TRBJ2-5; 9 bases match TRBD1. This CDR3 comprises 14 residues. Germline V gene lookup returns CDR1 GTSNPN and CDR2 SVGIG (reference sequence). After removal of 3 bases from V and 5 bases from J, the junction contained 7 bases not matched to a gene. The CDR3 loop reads CAWSSGTGQETQYF. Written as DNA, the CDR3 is TGTGCCTGGAGCTCCGGGACAGGGCAGGAGACCCAGTACTTC.

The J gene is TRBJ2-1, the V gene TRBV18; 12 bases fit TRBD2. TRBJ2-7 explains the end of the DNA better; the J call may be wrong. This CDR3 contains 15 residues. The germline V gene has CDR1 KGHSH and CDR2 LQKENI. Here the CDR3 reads CASSPTSGGGNEQYF. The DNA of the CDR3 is TGTGCCAGCTCACCGACTAGCGGGGGCGGAAATGAGCAGTACTTC.

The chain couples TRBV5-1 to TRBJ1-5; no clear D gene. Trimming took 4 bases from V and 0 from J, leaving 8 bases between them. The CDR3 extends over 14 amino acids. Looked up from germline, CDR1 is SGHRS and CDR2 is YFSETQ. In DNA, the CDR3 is TGCGCCAGCAGCCAAGACGGTAGCAATCAGCCCCAGCATTTT. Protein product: CASSQDGSNQPQHF.

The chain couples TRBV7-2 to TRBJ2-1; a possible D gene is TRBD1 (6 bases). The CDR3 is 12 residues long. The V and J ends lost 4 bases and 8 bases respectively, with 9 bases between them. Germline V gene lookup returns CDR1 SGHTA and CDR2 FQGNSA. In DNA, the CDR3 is TGTGCCAGCAGCTGGGGACACGATGAGCAGTTCTTC. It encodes CASSWGHDEQFF.

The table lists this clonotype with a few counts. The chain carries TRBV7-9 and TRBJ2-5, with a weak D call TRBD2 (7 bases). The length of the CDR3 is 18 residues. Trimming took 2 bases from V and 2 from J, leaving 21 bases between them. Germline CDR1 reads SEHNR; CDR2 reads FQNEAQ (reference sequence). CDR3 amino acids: CASSLLAGASGRQETQYF. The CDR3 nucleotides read TGTGCCAGCAGCTTATTGGCGGGGGCATCAGGTCGTCAAGAGACCCAGTACTTC.

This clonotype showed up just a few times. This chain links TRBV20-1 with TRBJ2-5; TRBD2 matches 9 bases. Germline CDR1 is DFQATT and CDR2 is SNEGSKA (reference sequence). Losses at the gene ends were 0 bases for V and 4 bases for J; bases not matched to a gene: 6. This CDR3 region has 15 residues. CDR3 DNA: TGCAGTGCTAGAGATTCCGCGGGGGGGCCAGAGACCCAGTACTTC. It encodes CSARDSAGGPETQYF.

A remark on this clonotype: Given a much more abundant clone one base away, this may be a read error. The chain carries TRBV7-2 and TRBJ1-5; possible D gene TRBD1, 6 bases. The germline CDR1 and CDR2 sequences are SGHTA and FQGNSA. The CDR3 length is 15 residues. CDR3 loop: CARSLERTADQPQHF. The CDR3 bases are TGTGCCCGCAGCTTAGAACGGACAGCGGATCAGCCCCAGCATTTT.

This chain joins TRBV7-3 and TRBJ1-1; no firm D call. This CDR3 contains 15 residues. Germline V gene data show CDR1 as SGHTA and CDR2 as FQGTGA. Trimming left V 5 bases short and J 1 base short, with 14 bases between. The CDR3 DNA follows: TGTGCCAGCAGCCCGGAGGGAGGGAGGAACACTGAAGCTTTCTTT. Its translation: CASSPEGGRNTEAFF.

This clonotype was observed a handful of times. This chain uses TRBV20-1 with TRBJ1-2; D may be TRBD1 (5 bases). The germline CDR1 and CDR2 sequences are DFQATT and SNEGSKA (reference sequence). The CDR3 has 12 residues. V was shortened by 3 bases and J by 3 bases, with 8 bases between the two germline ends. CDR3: CSASQGYYGYTF. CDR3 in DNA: TGCAGTGCTAGCCAGGGTTACTATGGCTACACCTTC.

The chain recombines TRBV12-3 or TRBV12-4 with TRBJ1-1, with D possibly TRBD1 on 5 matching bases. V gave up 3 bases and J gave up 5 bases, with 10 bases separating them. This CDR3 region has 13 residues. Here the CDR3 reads CASSFDSATEAFF. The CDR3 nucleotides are TGTGCCAGCAGTTTTGACAGTGCTACTGAAGCTTTCTTT.

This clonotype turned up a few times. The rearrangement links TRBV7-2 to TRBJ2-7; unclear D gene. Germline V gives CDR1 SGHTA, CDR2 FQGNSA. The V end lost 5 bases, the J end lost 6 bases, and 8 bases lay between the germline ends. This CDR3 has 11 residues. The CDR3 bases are TGTGCCAGCAGCCGACGTAGCGAGCAGTACTTC. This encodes CASSRRSEQYF.

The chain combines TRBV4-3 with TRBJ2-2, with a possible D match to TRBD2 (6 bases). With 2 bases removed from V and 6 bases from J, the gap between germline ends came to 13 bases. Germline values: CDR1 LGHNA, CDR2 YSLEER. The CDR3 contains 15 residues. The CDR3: CASSQTLGLPGELFF. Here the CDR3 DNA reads TGCGCCAGCAGCCAAACCCTGGGACTCCCCGGGGAGCTGTTTTTT.

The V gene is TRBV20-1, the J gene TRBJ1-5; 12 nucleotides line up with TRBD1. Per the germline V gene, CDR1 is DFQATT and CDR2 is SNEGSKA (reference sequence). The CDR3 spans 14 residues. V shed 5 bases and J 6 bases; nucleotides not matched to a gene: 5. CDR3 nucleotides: TGCAGTGCTCTCGGGACAGGGGGCGGTCAGCCCCAGCATTTT. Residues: CSALGTGGGQPQHF.

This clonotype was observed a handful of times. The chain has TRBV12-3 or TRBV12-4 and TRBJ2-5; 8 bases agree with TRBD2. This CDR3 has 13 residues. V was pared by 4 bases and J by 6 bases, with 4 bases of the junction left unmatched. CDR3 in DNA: TGTGCCAGCAGTTCCTTAGCGGGGCAGACCCAGTACTTC. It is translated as CASSSLAGQTQYF.

The CDR3 DNA reads as TGCGCCAGCAGCGGCGGGACAGGTCTCACAGATACGCAGTATTTT. Protein: CASSGGTGLTDTQYF. The chain has TRBV5-1 and TRBJ2-3; 8 nucleotides line up with TRBD1. CDR1 SGHRS and CDR2 YFSETQ come from the germline V gene. The CDR3 contains 15 residues. V gave up 4 bases and J gave up 2 bases; unmatched junction bases: 6.

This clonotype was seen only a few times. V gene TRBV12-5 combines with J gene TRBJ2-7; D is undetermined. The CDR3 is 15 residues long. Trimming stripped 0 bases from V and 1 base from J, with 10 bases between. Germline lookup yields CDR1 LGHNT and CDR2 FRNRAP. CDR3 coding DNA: TGTGCTAGTGGTTTGGTACATGCGGTTTCCTACGAGCAGTACTTC. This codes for CASGLVHAVSYEQYF.

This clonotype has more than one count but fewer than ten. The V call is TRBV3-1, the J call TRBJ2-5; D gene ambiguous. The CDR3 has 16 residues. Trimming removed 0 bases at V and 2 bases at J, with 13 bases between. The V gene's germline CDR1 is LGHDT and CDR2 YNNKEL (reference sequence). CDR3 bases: TGTGCCAGCAGCCAAGATAAGACGGGCTTACAAGAGACCCAGTACTTC. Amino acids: CASSQDKTGLQETQYF.

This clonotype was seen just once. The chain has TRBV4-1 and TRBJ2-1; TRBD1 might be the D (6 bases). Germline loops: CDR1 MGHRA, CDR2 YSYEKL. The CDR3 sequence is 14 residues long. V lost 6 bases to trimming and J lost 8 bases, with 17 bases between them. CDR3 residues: CASSTGGGADEQFF. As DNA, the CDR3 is TGCGCCAGCAGTACCGGTGGGGGCGCGGATGAGCAGTTCTTC.

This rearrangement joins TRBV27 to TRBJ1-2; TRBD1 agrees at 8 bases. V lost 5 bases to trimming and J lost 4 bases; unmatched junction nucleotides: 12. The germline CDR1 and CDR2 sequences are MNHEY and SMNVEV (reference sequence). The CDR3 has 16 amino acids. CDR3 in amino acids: CASSPYRGQGRYGYTF. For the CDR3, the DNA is TGTGCCAGCAGTCCCTACCGCGGACAGGGACGCTATGGCTACACCTTC.

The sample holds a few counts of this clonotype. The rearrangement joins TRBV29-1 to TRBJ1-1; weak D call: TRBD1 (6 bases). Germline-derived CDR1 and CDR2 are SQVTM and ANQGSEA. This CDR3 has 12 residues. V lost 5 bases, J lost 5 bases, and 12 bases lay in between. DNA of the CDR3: TGCAGCGTTCCCGCAGGGGTTACTGAAGCTTTCTTT. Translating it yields CSVPAGVTEAFF.

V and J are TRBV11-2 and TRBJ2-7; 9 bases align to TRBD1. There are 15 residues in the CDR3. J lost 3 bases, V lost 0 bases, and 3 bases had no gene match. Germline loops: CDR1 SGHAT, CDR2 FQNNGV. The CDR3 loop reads CASSLDRDRVYEQYF. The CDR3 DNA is TGTGCCAGCAGCTTAGATCGGGACAGGGTCTACGAGCAGTACTTC.

For the CDR3, the DNA is TGTGCCAGCTATAGGGGGACGGTGAACACTGAAGCTTTCTTT. Encoded protein: CASYRGTVNTEAFF. The V gene is TRBV6-1, the J gene TRBJ1-1; a weak D match, TRBD1 (6 bases). This CDR3 region has 14 residues. Germline CDR1 is MNHNS and CDR2 is SASEGT. V lost 8 bases to trimming and J lost 0 bases, with 13 bases between them.

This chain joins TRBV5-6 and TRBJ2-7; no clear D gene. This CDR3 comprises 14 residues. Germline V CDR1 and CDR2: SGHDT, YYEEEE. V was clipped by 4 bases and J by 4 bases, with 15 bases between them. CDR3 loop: CASSPPSSAYEQYF. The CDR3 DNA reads TGTGCCAGCAGCCCGCCTTCCTCGGCATACGAGCAGTACTTC.

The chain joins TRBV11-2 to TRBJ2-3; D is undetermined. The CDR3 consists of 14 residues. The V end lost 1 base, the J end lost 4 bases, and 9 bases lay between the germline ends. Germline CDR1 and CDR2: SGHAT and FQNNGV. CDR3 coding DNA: TGTGCCAGCAGCTTAGTGCCTTGGGCAGATACGCAGTATTTT. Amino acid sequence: CASSLVPWADTQYF.